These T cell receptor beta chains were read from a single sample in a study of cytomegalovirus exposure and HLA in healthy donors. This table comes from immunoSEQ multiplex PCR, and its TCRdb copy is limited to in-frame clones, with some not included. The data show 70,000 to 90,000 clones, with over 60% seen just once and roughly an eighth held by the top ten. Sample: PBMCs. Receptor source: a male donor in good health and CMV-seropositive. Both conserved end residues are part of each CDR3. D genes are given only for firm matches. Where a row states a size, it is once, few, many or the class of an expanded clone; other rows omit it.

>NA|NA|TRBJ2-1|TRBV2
TGTGCCAGCAAGTATGGTCGGGAGAGCTCCTACAATGAGCAGTTCTTC
CASKYGRESSYNEQFF
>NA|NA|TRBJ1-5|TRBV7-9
TGTTCCAGCAGCCGGAGAGATCAGCCCCAGCATTTT
CSSSRRDQPQHF
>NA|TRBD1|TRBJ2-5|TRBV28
TGTGCCAGCAGCGGACAGGGGGTGACCCAAGAGACCCAGTACTTC
CASSGQGVTQETQYF
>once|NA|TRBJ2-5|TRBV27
TGTGCCAGCAGAAGCAGGGTAGGGGAGACCCAGTACTTC
CASRSRVGETQYF
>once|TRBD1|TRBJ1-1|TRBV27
TGTGCCAGCAGCGACCTCGGGACAGGGTACACTGAAGCTTTCTTT
CASSDLGTGYTEAFF
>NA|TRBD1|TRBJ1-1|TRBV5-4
TGTGCCAGCAGCTTTTCAGGGGGCCCTAACACTGAAGCTTTCTTT
CASSFSGGPNTEAFF
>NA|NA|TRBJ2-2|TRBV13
TGTGCCAGCAGCTTAGGCAGGGGCCGGCTAGTATCCACCGGGGAGCTGTTTTTT
CASSLGRGRLVSTGELFF
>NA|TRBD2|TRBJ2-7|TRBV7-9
TGTGCCAGCAGCCCCGAGGGACTAGCGGGGGAGAGCTCCTACGAGCAGTACTTC
CASSPEGLAGESSYEQYF
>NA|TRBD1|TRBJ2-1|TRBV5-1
TGCGCCAGCAGCTTGGTGGTGGGACAGGGGGACAATGAGCAGTTCTTC
CASSLVVGQGDNEQFF
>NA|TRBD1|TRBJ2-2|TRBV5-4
TGTGCCAGCAGTGCCGGACAGGGGTGGGTCGGGGAGCTGTTTTTT
CASSAGQGWVGELFF
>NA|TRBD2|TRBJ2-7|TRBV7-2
TGTGCCAGCAGCTTCGTAGCGGGGGGGTCACCCTACGAGCAGTACTTC
CASSFVAGGSPYEQYF
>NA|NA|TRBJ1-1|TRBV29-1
TGCAGCGCTTGGACAGCGATGAACACTGAAGCTTTCTTT
CSAWTAMNTEAFF
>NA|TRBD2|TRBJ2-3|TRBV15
TGTGCCACCAGCAGAGCTAGTCTAGCGGGGGCAGATACGCAGTATTTT
CATSRASLAGADTQYF
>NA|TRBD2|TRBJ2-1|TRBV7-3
TGTGCCAGCAGCTCACGCCGGACTAGCGGCTCCTACAATGAGCAGTTCTTC
CASSSRRTSGSYNEQFF
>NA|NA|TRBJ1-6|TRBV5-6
TGTGCCAGCAAGGTCGTCTGGGGGGAGGATTCACCCCTCCACTTT
CASKVVWGEDSPLHF
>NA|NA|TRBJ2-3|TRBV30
TGTGCCTGGGCGTTCCCATCTGGTACGCAGTATTTT
CAWAFPSGTQYF
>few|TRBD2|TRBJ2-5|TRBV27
TGTGCCAGCAGTTGGGGGGGGACCCAGTACTTC
CASSWGGTQYF
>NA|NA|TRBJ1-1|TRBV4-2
TGTGCCAGCAGCCCCAGTCAGGACAGTATGAACACTGAAGCTTTCTTT
CASSPSQDSMNTEAFF
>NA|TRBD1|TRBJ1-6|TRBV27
TGTGCCAGCAGACGCTTTGGGACAGGTTTCGCCTATAATTCACCCCTCCACTTT
CASRRFGTGFAYNSPLHF
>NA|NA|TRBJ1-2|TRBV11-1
TGTGCCAGCAGCTTAGCGAGCTACGATGGCTACACCTTC
CASSLASYDGYTF
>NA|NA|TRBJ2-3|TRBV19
TGTGCCAGTAGGTACCGGGAGATCAGCACAGATACGCAGTATTTT
CASRYREISTDTQYF
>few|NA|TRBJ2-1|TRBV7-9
TGTTCCAGCAGCTTAGTCGGGAGCTCCTACAATGAGCAGTTCTTC
CSSSLVGSSYNEQFF
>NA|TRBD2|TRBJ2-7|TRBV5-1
TGCGCCAGCAGCGGAGCGGGAGTATACGAGCAGTACTTC
CASSGAGVYEQYF
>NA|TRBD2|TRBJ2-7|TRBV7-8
TGTGCCAGCAGCCGGGCTAGCGGAAAAGCCTACGAGCAGTACTTC
CASSRASGKAYEQYF
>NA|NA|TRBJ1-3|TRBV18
TGTGCCAGCTCACAGACAGGCGGCGGAAACACCATATATTTT
CASSQTGGGNTIYF
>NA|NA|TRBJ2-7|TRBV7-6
TGTGCCAGCAGCCCGCCCGCGGGGATCGGCGCCTACGAGCAGTACTTC
CASSPPAGIGAYEQYF
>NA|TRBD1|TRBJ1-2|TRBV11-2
TGTGCCAGCAGGCGGCCGGGACAGAGCTATGGCTACACCTTC
CASRRPGQSYGYTF
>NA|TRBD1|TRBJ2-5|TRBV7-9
TGTGCCAGCAGCTTAGAGGGGGCCGGGGAGACCCAGTACTTC
CASSLEGAGETQYF
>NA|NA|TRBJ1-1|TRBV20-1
TGCAGTGCTAATCGAGGGTACGAAGCTTTCTTT
CSANRGYEAFF
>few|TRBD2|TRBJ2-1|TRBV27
TGTGCCAGCAGCCTCTTAATAGCGGGGGGGCGGAATGAGCAGTTCTTC
CASSLLIAGGRNEQFF
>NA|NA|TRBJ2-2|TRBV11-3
TGTGCCAGCAGCTTAAGAGGGTTGAACACCGGGGAGCTGTTTTTT
CASSLRGLNTGELFF
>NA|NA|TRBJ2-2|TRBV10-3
TGTGCCATCAGTGAAAAGACAGTAGCTAACACCGGGGAGCTGTTTTTT
CAISEKTVANTGELFF